This T cell receptor (beta chain) comes out of a study of OX40 agonist ivuxolimab in advanced cancers. TCRdb keeps only in-frame clones here, not all; method: immunoSEQ multiplex PCR. The sample contains about 15,000 clones, around 90% of which appear only once. This sequence was found in an adult with an advanced solid tumor such as melanoma, head and neck, liver or kidney cancer. Material: CD4+ or CD8+ T cells sorted from blood, obtained in a trial of the OX40 agonist ivuxolimab.

The CDR3 region has the DNA TGTGCCATCATGGATCGCCGGGACAGGGGAAGCCAAGCTTTCTTT. Amino acids: CAIMDRRDRGSQAFF. The genes are TRBV6-6 and TRBJ1-1, with TRBD1 identical over 10 bases. Germline-derived CDR1 and CDR2 are MNHNY and SVGAGI (reference sequence). Trimming removed 10 bases from V and 9 bases from J; junction bases left unmatched: 17. The CDR3 sequence is 15 residues long.